The 13 T cell receptor beta chains reported below all come from one sample, sequenced in a study of blood T cell repertoires in COVID-19. Repertoires were generated with immunoSEQ multiplex PCR, while TCRdb's copy carries only in-frame clones and drops some. The sample lists fewer than 250,000 clones; 84% were seen once. Sequencing input: peripheral blood. The receptors stem from a human donor in a cohort sampled during active COVID-19.

V and J are TRBV25-1 and TRBJ2-1; tentative D call: TRBD2 (5 bases). The V gene's germline CDR1 is MGHDK and CDR2 SYGVNS. The CDR3 length is 15 residues. V lost 6 bases and J 0 bases, leaving 12 bases between the germline ends. In nucleotides, the CDR3 is TGTGCCAGCAGGGATCTGGGGAGCTCCTACAATGAGCAGTTCTTC. It translates to CASRDLGSSYNEQFF.

V is TRBV27 and J is TRBJ1-2; 7 bases match TRBD1. V gave up 4 bases and J gave up 1 base; unmatched junction bases: 6. Germline CDR1 reads MNHEY; CDR2 reads SMNVEV (reference sequence). The CDR3 covers 15 residues. This CDR3 reads CASSSSGQINYGYTF. The DNA for the CDR3 is TGTGCCAGCAGTTCATCGGGACAGATTAACTATGGCTACACCTTC.

The V and J genes are TRBV7-2 and TRBJ2-5; D gene uncertain. The V gene's germline CDR1 is SGHTA and CDR2 FQGNSA. V shed 1 base and J shed 5 bases, with 8 bases lying between them. The CDR3 totals 13 residues. Here the CDR3 DNA reads TGTGCCAGCAGCTTAGGAGCTCTGGAGACCCAGTACTTC. Translating it yields CASSLGALETQYF.

The chain has TRBV19 and TRBJ2-7; maybe TRBD2 (5 bases). Germline-derived CDR1 and CDR2 are LNHDA and SQIVND (reference sequence). The CDR3 extends over 15 amino acids. V lost 3 bases and J lost 2, with 14 bases in between. Here the CDR3 reads CASSIPGNFPYEQYF. CDR3 coding DNA: TGTGCCAGTAGTATTCCCGGGAATTTCCCCTACGAGCAGTACTTC.

The V call is TRBV10-3, the J call TRBJ2-1; 9 nucleotides line up with TRBD2. The CDR3 sequence is 15 residues long. With V trimmed by 6 bases and J by 0 bases, 3 bases remained unmatched. The germline CDR1 and CDR2 sequences are ENHRY and SYGVKD. CDR3 DNA: TGTGCCATCAGGACTAGCGGCAGCTCCTACAATGAGCAGTTCTTC. As protein: CAIRTSGSSYNEQFF.

This clone turned up a few times. The J gene is TRBJ2-1, the V gene TRBV18, with D possibly matching TRBD2 (6 bases). CDR3 length: 14 amino acids. Between the trimmed V and J ends, which lost 10 bases and 6 bases, there was a span of 19 bases. Germline assignment: CDR1 KGHSH and CDR2 LQKENI. CDR3 protein: CATAGSGISNEQFF. The CDR3 DNA sequence: TGTGCCACCGCAGGTAGCGGTATTTCCAATGAGCAGTTCTTC.

Notes on this clone: Other DNA variants within this sample encode the same CDR3. The V and J genes are TRBV2 and TRBJ1-1; tentatively, D is TRBD1 (5 bases). Germline CDR1 SNHLY, CDR2 FYNNEI. Deletions cut 5 bases from V and 2 bases from J, with 9 bases between. The CDR3 spans 13 residues. CDR3 coding DNA: TGTGCCAGCAGTAGAGACAGTAACACTGAAGCTTTCTTT. Protein sequence: CASSRDSNTEAFF. The entire variable domain, with the rest obtained from reference TRBV2 and TRBJ1-1, is as follows: EPEVTQTPSHQVTQMGQEVILRCVPISNHLYFYWYRQILGQKVEFLVSFYNNEISEKSEIFDDQFSVERPDGSNFTLKIRSTKLEDSAMYFCASSRDSNTEAFFGQGTRLTVV.

V and J are TRBV29-1 and TRBJ1-4; no clear D gene. CDR1 SQVTM and CDR2 ANQGSEA come from the germline V gene. Deletions cut 7 bases from V and 4 bases from J, with 10 bases between. This CDR3 is built from 12 residues. The CDR3, as DNA: TGCAGCGCGAAAAGCGGTAATGAAAAACTGTTTTTT. Translated: CSAKSGNEKLFF.

The J gene is TRBJ2-1, the V gene TRBV18; 9 nucleotides match TRBD2. CDR1 and CDR2 (germline): KGHSH, LQKENI. The J segment lost 1 base and the V segment lost 6 bases, leaving 7 bases of the junction unmatched. CDR3 length: 16 residues. The CDR3 protein is CASSQLAGISYNEQFF. The CDR3 coding sequence is TGTGCCAGCTCCCAGCTAGCGGGGATTTCCTACAATGAGCAGTTCTTC.

The chain recombines TRBV3-1 (or the pseudogene TRBV3-2) with TRBJ2-7; a possible D gene is TRBD2 (6 bases). Looked up from germline, CDR1 is LGHDT and CDR2 is YNNKEL (reference sequence). The CDR3 spans 16 residues. V lost 2 bases and J lost 0, with 14 bases in between. The CDR3 DNA reads TGTGCCAGCAGCCAACTTCCGGGAGTCGGCTCCTACGAGCAGTACTTC. This codes for CASSQLPGVGSYEQYF.

The chain combines TRBV7-8 with TRBJ2-4, with TRBD2 matching over 7 bases. Germline lookup yields CDR1 SGHVS and CDR2 FQNEAQ. The CDR3 has 15 residues. The V gene end was trimmed by 1 base and the J gene end by 7 bases; junction bases not matched to a gene: 7. The CDR3 DNA reads TGTGCCAGCAGCTTAGGGGGTAGCGGGCTGAACATTCAGTACTTC. Its translation: CASSLGGSGLNIQYF.

This clone was detected only a few times. V and J are TRBV2 and TRBJ2-2; D is perhaps TRBD2 (6 bases). The V end lost 7 bases, the J end lost 0 bases, and 9 bases lay between the germline ends. The CDR3 covers 14 residues. Per germline, CDR1 SNHLY and CDR2 FYNNEI. The CDR3 region has the DNA TGTGCCAGCAAGGAGGGGACGAACACCGGGGAGCTGTTTTTT. It is translated as CASKEGTNTGELFF.

This chain links TRBV11-2 with TRBJ2-5, with 7 nucleotides matching TRBD2. The CDR3 runs to 15 residues. CDR1 SGHAT and CDR2 FQNNGV come from the germline V gene. The V gene end was trimmed by 5 bases and the J gene end by 5 bases; junction bases not matched to a gene: 11. Here the CDR3 reads CASSQIRAGDETQYF. The CDR3 DNA reads TGTGCCAGCAGCCAGATACGGGCGGGGGACGAGACCCAGTACTTC.